The count of the clone carrying this TCR beta chain is one. The data were produced by immunoSEQ multiplex PCR, yet TCRdb's version contains in-frame clones alone and is incomplete. The sample shows around 620,000 clones, 80% to 90% of them seen only once. These data originate in a study of blood T cell repertoires in COVID-19. Germline lookup yields CDR1 SGHVS and CDR2 FQNEAQ. V lost 2 bases to trimming and J lost 0 bases, with 17 bases between them. This CDR3 spans 18 amino acids. The chain couples TRBV7-8 to TRBJ1-3; TRBD1 might be the D (6 bases). The sample taken for sequencing was peripheral blood. The receptor comes from a woman aged 18-29 years with acute or convalescent COVID-19. CDR3 loop: CASSLLTGTLSSGNTIYF. CDR3 nucleotide sequence: TGTGCCAGCAGCTTACTAACCGGGACACTTAGCTCTGGAAACACCATATATTTT.